This T cell receptor (beta chain) is from a study of blood T cell repertoires in COVID-19. Assay used: immunoSEQ multiplex PCR; TCRdb lists only in-frame clones, some missing. Of around 260,000 clones in the sample, approximately 90% were seen once. CDR1 is SGHVS, CDR2 FNYEAQ, per germline. This CDR3 comprises 12 residues. The V end was cut by 3 bases, the J end by 5 bases, with 6 bases between. This TCR derives from a man under 40 with acute or convalescent COVID-19. The rearrangement links TRBV7-6 to TRBJ2-3; D is uncertain. Sequenced material: peripheral blood. The CDR3 spells CASSFSGDTQYF. CDR3 DNA sequence: TGTGCCAGCAGCTTTTCAGGAGATACGCAGTATTTT.